Shown below are 18 T cell receptor beta chains from a single sample sequenced in a study of sequential checkpoint blockade in melanoma (dated by TCRdb to the late 2010s). Libraries were made using the immunoSEQ multiplex PCR assay. TCRdb's version of the immuneACCESS table is confined to in-frame rearrangements and falls short of the full clone set. An unresolved V gene accounts for under half of the shortfall where checked; the remainder is of unknown origin. The sample table lists about 14,000 clones, 55% to 75% of them with a count of one. Roughly a third of the sample is in the top ten clones. The sample's treatment or condition, from its label and the paper: randomized to nivolumab then ipilimumab (arm A) or the reverse (arm B). The sequencing used CD8+ T cells sorted from blood (inferred from file names), collected from a patient given nivolumab and ipilimumab in sequence. The receptors here all came from a human donor with melanoma.

This clone was seen a handful of times. This chain connects TRBV6-1 to TRBJ2-3, with 7 bases fitting TRBD2. V shed 2 bases and J 1 base; nucleotides not matched to a gene: 6. The CDR3 sequence is 16 residues long. Germline-derived CDR1 and CDR2 are MNHNS and SASEGT. CDR3 bases: TGTGCCAGCAGTGAACCCGGGGGAGGGGGCACAGATACGCAGTATTTT. This encodes CASSEPGGGGTDTQYF.

This clone was seen just once. The J gene is TRBJ2-7, the V gene TRBV6-5; D is perhaps TRBD1 (5 bases). Germline lookup yields CDR1 MNHEY and CDR2 SVGAGI. Trimming stripped 5 bases from V and 0 bases from J, with 14 bases between. The CDR3 sequence is 15 residues long. Here the CDR3 reads CASSPGLSSSYEQYF. In nucleotides, the CDR3 is TGTGCCAGCAGTCCAGGGCTCTCGAGCTCCTACGAGCAGTACTTC.

The chain uses TRBV11-2 and TRBJ2-7; 8 nucleotides agree with TRBD2. The germline V gene encodes CDR1 SGHAT and CDR2 FQNNGV. The length of the CDR3 is 13 residues. Trimming at V came to 4 bases and at J to 7 bases, leaving 6 bases not matched to a gene. The CDR3 protein is CASSSGTRREQYF. CDR3 bases: TGTGCCAGCAGCTCCGGGACTAGGCGGGAGCAGTACTTC.

This chain joins TRBV28 and TRBJ2-3, with 8 bases aligning to TRBD2. The CDR3 spans 17 residues. J was trimmed by 4 bases and V by 4 bases; bases with no gene match: 13. Per germline, CDR1 MDHEN and CDR2 SYDVKM. CDR3 sequence: CASSSLLVAGSPDTQYF. For the CDR3, the DNA is TGTGCCAGCAGTTCCTTGTTGGTAGCGGGATCCCCAGATACGCAGTATTTT.

DNA of the CDR3: TGTGCCAGCAGCTTAGGGACGCGGGAGGGCCCTTATGGCGAGCAGTACTTC. It encodes CASSLGTREGPYGEQYF. The gene calls are TRBV7-6 and TRBJ2-7; TRBD2 matches 9 bases. V trimming: 1 base; J trimming: 6 bases; junction bases outside the gene matches: 13. Germline V gene lookup returns CDR1 SGHVS and CDR2 FNYEAQ. The CDR3 length is 17 residues.

This clone has just a few counts. The J gene is TRBJ2-2, the V gene TRBV5-1; TRBD2 agrees at 9 bases. The V gene end was trimmed by 0 bases and the J gene end by 2 bases; junction bases not matched to a gene: 2. Per the germline V gene, CDR1 is SGHRS and CDR2 is YFSETQ. This CDR3 has 16 residues. This chain's CDR3 is CASSLETSGNTGELFF. The CDR3 region has the DNA TGCGCCAGCAGCTTGGAGACTAGCGGTAACACCGGGGAGCTGTTTTTT.

This clone was recorded once. The J gene is TRBJ2-3, the V gene TRBV7-8; 7 nucleotides match TRBD2. After removal of 5 bases from V and 1 base from J, the junction contained 9 bases not matched to a gene. CDR1 and CDR2 from the germline V gene are SGHVS and FQNEAQ. The CDR3 consists of 16 residues. In DNA, the CDR3 is TGTGCCAGCAGCCGTAGTGGGGGGGGAGGCACAGATACGCAGTATTTT. Its protein is CASSRSGGGGTDTQYF.

The chain carries TRBV7-9 and TRBJ2-7, with 10 bases fitting TRBD1. Germline V gene lookup returns CDR1 SEHNR and CDR2 FQNEAQ (reference sequence). V shed 5 bases and J 3 bases; nucleotides not matched to a gene: 7. CDR3 length: 15 amino acids. CDR3 bases: TGTGCCAGCAGCCCCCCGGGACAGGGGATCTACGAGCAGTACTTC. It yields the protein CASSPPGQGIYEQYF.

The rearrangement joins TRBV9 to TRBJ2-3; 7 positions match TRBD2. CDR1 is SGDLS, CDR2 YYNGEE, per germline. The CDR3 covers 14 residues. V shed 2 bases and J 4 bases; nucleotides not matched to a gene: 4. CDR3 loop: CASSVGGGPDTQYF. CDR3 nucleotides: TGTGCCAGCAGCGTGGGGGGAGGGCCAGATACGCAGTATTTT.

This chain connects TRBV11-3 to TRBJ2-4, with D unclear. This CDR3 region has 17 residues. Trimming stripped 0 bases from V and 1 base from J, with 13 bases between. Germline CDR1 reads SGHNT; CDR2 reads YENEEA. CDR3 coding DNA: TGTGCCAGCAGCTTAGATACCCCCCATCGGGCCAAAAACATTCAGTACTTC. Translation gives CASSLDTPHRAKNIQYF.

V usage is TRBV2 and J usage is TRBJ2-7; D possibly corresponds to TRBD1 (5 bases). CDR1 is SNHLY, CDR2 FYNNEI, per germline. The CDR3 sequence is 17 residues long. V lost 5 bases and J lost 2, with 22 bases in between. The CDR3 loop is CASSKSPSTGEAYEQYF. The CDR3 DNA follows: TGTGCCAGCAGTAAGAGCCCCTCTACAGGTGAGGCCTACGAGCAGTACTTC.

This chain uses TRBV4-3 with TRBJ1-2; D ambiguous. Looked up from germline, CDR1 is LGHNA and CDR2 is YSLEER. The CDR3 has 16 residues. The germline V and J ends were trimmed by 6 bases and 1 base, with 18 bases remaining between them. CDR3 in DNA: TGCGCCAGCAGGCAGGACCCGGGAGCAATTAACTATGGCTACACCTTC. Translation gives CASRQDPGAINYGYTF.

This chain joins TRBV19 and TRBJ2-5; 7 nucleotides align to TRBD1. The assigned J gene may be wrong: the sequence end matches TRBJ2-7 better. Germline CDR1 reads LNHDA; CDR2 reads SQIVND (reference sequence). This CDR3 is 14 amino acids long. In DNA form, the CDR3 reads TGTGCCAGTACCCTGAGACAGGGCGACTACGAGCAGTACTTC. It codes for CASTLRQGDYEQYF.

The J gene is TRBJ2-5, the V gene TRBV6-1; TRBD1 agrees at 8 bases. The CDR3 has 13 residues. Trimming at V came to 7 bases and at J to 5 bases, leaving 6 bases not matched to a gene. In germline, CDR1 is MNHNS, CDR2 SASEGT. CDR3 DNA: TGTGCCAGCATTTCCAGGGGGCGGGAGACCCAGTACTTC. The encoded protein is CASISRGRETQYF.

This rearrangement joins TRBV28 to TRBJ2-7; 10 positions agree with TRBD2. The CDR3 covers 15 residues. In germline, CDR1 is MDHEN, CDR2 SYDVKM. V was clipped by 5 bases and J by 4 bases; unmatched bases: 8. In nucleotides, the CDR3 is TGTGCCAGCAGTCAGGGGCTAGCGGGAGTATACGAGCAGTACTTC. Its translation is CASSQGLAGVYEQYF.

The rearrangement links TRBV7-2 to TRBJ2-1; 9 nucleotides agree with TRBD2. The germline V gene has CDR1 SGHTA and CDR2 FQGNSA. V lost 4 bases and J lost 0; bases outside the gene matches: 7. The CDR3 consists of 17 residues. The CDR3 loop reads CASSSGLALSSYNEQFF. The CDR3 DNA is TGTGCCAGCAGCTCCGGACTAGCGCTAAGCTCCTACAATGAGCAGTTCTTC.

This chain links TRBV6-5 with TRBJ1-3; 9 nucleotides match TRBD1. There are 15 residues in the CDR3. Trimming cost V 7 bases and J 0 bases; bases outside gene matches: 4. Germline V gene lookup returns CDR1 MNHEY and CDR2 SVGAGI. The CDR3 coding sequence is TGTGCCAGCAAGGACAGGGGCTTCTCTGGAAACACCATATATTTT. Translation: CASKDRGFSGNTIYF.

CDR3: CASSPGTGDISGANVLTF. CDR3 in DNA: TGCGCCAGCAGCCCCGGGACAGGGGACATCTCTGGGGCCAACGTCCTGACTTTC. The J gene is TRBJ2-6, the V gene TRBV4-3; 10 bases fit TRBD1. This CDR3 comprises 18 residues. V shed 4 bases and J 0 bases; nucleotides not matched to a gene: 6. Per the germline V gene, CDR1 is LGHNA and CDR2 is YSLEER.